These T cell receptor beta chains were read from a single sample in a study of blood T cell repertoires in COVID-19. Data came from immunoSEQ multiplex PCR; TCRdb stores just in-frame clones and leaves some out. The table has 450,000 to 500,000 clones, 80% to 90% seen once. The sequenced sample consisted of peripheral blood. The receptors were gathered from a human donor in a cohort sampled during active COVID-19. The CDR3 runs from the conserved cysteine through the conserved F or W. The D gene is left open where the match is weak. Clone size is stated in some rows and not others, as once, few, many or a class when expanded.

>NA|TRBJ2-5|TRBD1|TRBV5-5
CASSSPDREGETQYF
TGTGCCAGCAGTTCGCCTGACAGGGAAGGAGAGACCCAGTACTTC
>NA|TRBJ1-3|NA|TRBV7-2
CASSWEGVHIYF
TGTGCCAGCAGCTGGGAGGGGGTCCACATATATTTT
>NA|TRBJ2-7|NA|TRBV7-9
CASSLVGDIQGYEQYF
TGTGCCAGCAGCTTAGTCGGGGACATCCAGGGGTACGAGCAGTACTTC
>NA|TRBJ2-7|NA|TRBV5-1
CASSFDPIGGDSGEQYF
TGCGCCAGCAGCTTCGACCCTATCGGGGGAGACTCTGGCGAGCAGTACTTC
>NA|TRBJ2-1|TRBD2|TRBV5-1
CASSNGLAATYNEQFF
TGCGCCAGCAGCAATGGACTAGCCGCCACCTACAATGAGCAGTTCTTC
>NA|TRBJ1-1|TRBD1|TRBV19
CASSPGTGRNTEAFF
TGTGCCAGTAGTCCCGGGACAGGGCGTAACACTGAAGCTTTCTTT
>NA|TRBJ1-5|NA|TRBV4-1
CASSQDPGIGQPQHF
TGCGCCAGCAGCCAAGATCCAGGGATTGGTCAGCCCCAGCATTTT
>few|TRBJ1-2|TRBD1|TRBV28
CASTPLDRGSMGYTF
TGTGCCAGCACCCCCCTGGACAGGGGTTCTATGGGCTACACCTTC
>NA|TRBJ1-4|NA|TRBV30
CAWSRGVPKEKLFF
TGTGCCTGGAGTCGGGGGGTACCGAAGGAAAAACTGTTTTTT
>NA|TRBJ1-6|NA|TRBV28
CASSLSRGARGTNFYNSPLHF
TGTGCCAGCAGTTTATCCCGGGGGGCGCGAGGCACAAACTTTTATAATTCACCCCTCCACTTT
>NA|TRBJ1-1|NA|TRBV29-1
CSVVGTKDVEAFF
TGCAGCGTTGTAGGGACAAAAGATGTTGAAGCTTTCTTT
>NA|TRBJ2-1|TRBD2|TRBV9
CASSVGVAGGANEQFF
TGTGCCAGCAGCGTAGGCGTAGCGGGAGGAGCCAATGAGCAGTTCTTC
>once|TRBJ1-1|NA|TRBV7-8
CASSPKTGFTEAFF
TGTGCCAGCAGCCCTAAAACAGGGTTCACTGAAGCTTTCTTT
>few|TRBJ2-7|NA|TRBV9
CASSVAPAGNHYEQYF
TGTGCCAGCAGCGTAGCACCGGCCGGGAATCACTACGAGCAGTACTTC
>NA|TRBJ2-5|TRBD2|TRBV7-3
CASRSAGGETQYF
TGTGCCAGCAGGTCAGCGGGAGGGGAGACCCAGTACTTC
>NA|TRBJ1-6|NA|TRBV3-1/TRBV3-2
CASSQRDVSNSPLHF
TGTGCCAGCAGCCAGCGGGATGTGAGTAATTCACCCCTCCACTTT
>NA|TRBJ2-1|TRBD2|TRBV27
CASRLPGLGYNEQFF
TGTGCCAGCAGGCTACCGGGACTAGGGTACAATGAGCAGTTCTTC
>NA|TRBJ1-1|TRBD1|TRBV28
CASSLWRGDSTEAFF
TGTGCCAGCAGTTTATGGCGGGGGGACAGCACTGAAGCTTTCTTT